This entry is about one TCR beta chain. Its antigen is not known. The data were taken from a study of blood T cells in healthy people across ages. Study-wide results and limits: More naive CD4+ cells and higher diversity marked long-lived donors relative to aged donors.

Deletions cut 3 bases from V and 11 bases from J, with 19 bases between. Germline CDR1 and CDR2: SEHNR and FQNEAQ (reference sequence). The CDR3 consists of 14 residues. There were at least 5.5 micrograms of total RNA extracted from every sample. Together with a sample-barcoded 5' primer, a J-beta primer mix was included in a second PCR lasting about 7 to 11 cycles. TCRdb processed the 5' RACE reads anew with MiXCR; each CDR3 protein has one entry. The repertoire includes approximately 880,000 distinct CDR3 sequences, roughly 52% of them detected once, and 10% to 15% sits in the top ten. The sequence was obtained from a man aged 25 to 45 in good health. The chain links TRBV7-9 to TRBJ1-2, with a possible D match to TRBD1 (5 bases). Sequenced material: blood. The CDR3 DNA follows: TGTGCCAGCAGCTTGACGACAGCCCATCGGGGTTACACCTTC. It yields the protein CASSLTTAHRGYTF.